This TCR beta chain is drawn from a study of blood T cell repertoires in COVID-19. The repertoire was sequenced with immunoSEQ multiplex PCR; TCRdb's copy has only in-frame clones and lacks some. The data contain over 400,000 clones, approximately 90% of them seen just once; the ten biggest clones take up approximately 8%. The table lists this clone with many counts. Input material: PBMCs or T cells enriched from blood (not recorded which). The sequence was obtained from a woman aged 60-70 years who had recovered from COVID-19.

CDR3 region: CASSPQGDNTEAFF. DNA of the CDR3: TGCGCCAGCAGCCCCCAGGGGGACAACACTGAAGCTTTCTTT. The chain has TRBV5-1 and TRBJ1-1; 7 bases fit TRBD1. After removal of 4 bases from V and 2 bases from J, the junction contained 5 bases not matched to a gene. Germline assignment: CDR1 SGHRS and CDR2 YFSETQ. The CDR3 runs to 14 residues. Full variable domain (missing parts from reference TRBV5-1 and TRBJ1-1): KAGVTQTPRYLIKTRGQQVTLSCSPISGHRSVSWYQQTPGQGLQFLFEYFSETQRNKGNFPGRFSGRQFSNSRSEMNVSTLELGDSALYLCASSPQGDNTEAFFGQGTRLTVV.